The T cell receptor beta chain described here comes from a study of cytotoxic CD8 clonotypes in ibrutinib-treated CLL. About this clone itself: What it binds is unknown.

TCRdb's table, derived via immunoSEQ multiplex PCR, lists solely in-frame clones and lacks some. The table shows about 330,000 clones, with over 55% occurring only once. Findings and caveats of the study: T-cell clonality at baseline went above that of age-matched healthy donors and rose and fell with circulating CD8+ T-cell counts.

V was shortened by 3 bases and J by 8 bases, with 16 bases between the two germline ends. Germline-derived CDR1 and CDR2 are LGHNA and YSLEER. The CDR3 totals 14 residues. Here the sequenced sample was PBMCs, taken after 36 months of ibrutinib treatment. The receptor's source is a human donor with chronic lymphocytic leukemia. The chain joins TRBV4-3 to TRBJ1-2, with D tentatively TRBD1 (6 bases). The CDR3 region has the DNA TGCGCCAGCAGCCAGGGGCACGGGGGCCCGGGCTACACCTTC. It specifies CASSQGHGGPGYTF.